This TCR beta chain was observed in a study of blood T cell repertoires in COVID-19 (dated by TCRdb to 2019 to 2021). Background for the entire study: Collaborator samples came from the United States, Italy and Spain and covered acute and convalescent phases of COVID-19. The samples were drawn from two sources: the first 160 participants of the ongoing ImmuneRACE study, and 1,000 to 1,500 subjects contributed by 6 global collaborators. The prospective study material was composed of cDNA or gDNA derived from T cells, B-cell-depleted T cells, or PBMCs. Where HLA class I and class II types were available, the types were taken from metadata supplied by the sample provider, not from assay-based typing. Subjects who had been exposed to COVID-19, were actively infected with it, or had recovered from it provided the deeply sampled blood TCRbeta repertoires that made up the dataset. The sample metadata nearly always contained a de-identified subject ID, COVID-19 status, age in years and sex. The repertoires were released in a freely available public database meant as a resource for research on the immune response to SARS-CoV-2. Here is what the overall study found, with its caveats: The amount of clinical and demographic metadata varied by source and participant and was provided uncurated.

In the case of this clone: Its antigen is unknown. No base quality values were provided; no much bigger clone lies one nucleotide off.

The CDR3 runs 13 amino acids, cysteine and phenylalanine included. Only the CDR3 region is kept as DNA, spanning 39 bases read in frame from base 1. Taken from the germline V gene, the CDR1 and CDR2 loops are SGHVS and FNYEAQ. The junction shows trimming of 1 base on V and 8 bases on J, and the gene matches do not reach 1 base of it. One collaborating source in Seattle enrolled patients while the patients were actively infected and followed the patients over time throughout the course of disease. Each collaborating institution followed its own protocols to collect whole blood in K2EDTA tubes. For TCRbeta analysis, collaborators shipped samples in one of three forms: frozen whole blood, isolated PBMCs, or DNA extracted from either of those sample types. TCRbeta CDR3 regions were amplified from genomic DNA by means of the immunoSEQ Assay, a bias-controlled multiplex PCR. The paper's processing steps were these. Nucleated cell counts per sample were estimated from amplification of reference gene primers within the assay. Sequence reads were collapsed and filtered to measure the absolute abundance of every unique TCRbeta CDR3 rearrangement. For each sample, productive Simpson clonality was calculated by taking the square root of Simpson's diversity index across productive rearrangements. What TCRdb holds here is the immuneACCESS table cut down to in-frame rearrangements. Part of the clones is not present; checked against another copy, under half of the missing clones reflect an unresolved V gene, and the others are unexplained. For V, J and clone size, that table is used; D and trimming come from the DNA. A total of 380,000 or so clones appear in this sample, around 88% of them only once. The ten most abundant clones make up 7.1% of the sample.

The chain employs TRBV7-6 and TRBJ1-4, with 7 bases aligning to TRBD1. The material sequenced was peripheral blood. The TCR sequence derives from a woman aged 55-69 years with COVID-19, enrolled during active disease. The nucleotide sequence reads as follows: TGTGCCAGCAGCTTAGGAGGGGGCGAAAAACTGTTTTTT. Translated, this gives CASSLGGGEKLFF.